This T cell receptor beta chain appears in the sequencing data of a study of T cell clonotyping in hematopoietic cell transplantation. In the study overall: Cytoreduction preceded collection of pretransplant recipient samples. Study findings and constraints: Recipient TCR diversity dropped after transplant; expanded clonotypes rose from day 30 to 180. CD4 and CD8 repertoire contributions could not be separated without sorting.

The time point is: recipient sample about 28 days before transplant, after cytoreduction. Recipient blood drawn about 28 days pretransplant and days 30, 100, 180 after. The CDR3 is 17 amino acids. V dropped 6 bases and J dropped 5; count of bases not matched to a gene: 10. In germline, CDR1 is SNHLY, CDR2 FYNNEI. As to this clone: Its antigen remains unknown.

Here immunoSEQ multiplex PCR was the method, and the copy in TCRdb shows in-frame clones only, minus some. This sample has roughly 8,300 clones; 65% to 85% occur once, and the top ten carry around a third. This clonotype was sampled from a man aged 55 to 70 with acute myeloid leukemia. Some clones in this sample may be carry-over from other donors' samples. The rearrangement links TRBV2 to TRBJ2-5; 15 bases align to TRBD2. This sample comprised peripheral blood mononuclear cells, obtained before stem cell transplant. This CDR3 reads CASRRGRTSGGDETQYF. As DNA, the CDR3 is TGTGCCAGCAGGAGGGGGCGGACTAGCGGGGGGGATGAGACCCAGTACTTC.